This T cell receptor (beta chain) stems from a study of cytomegalovirus exposure and HLA in healthy donors. Turning to this clone: Its antigen is still unknown.

CDR3 length equals 15 residues. V shed 1 base and J shed 0 bases, with 10 bases lying between them. Germline V gene sequence: CDR1 LGHNA, CDR2 YNFKEQ. Study-level results: Cytomegalovirus-associated status was assigned to about 180 TCR beta chains. Most TCR sequences were uncommon, yet certain public TCRs appeared in many donors. It emerged from a later analysis that several of the most significant clusters appeared to be linked to common viral pathogens. Across donors, presence/absence analyses took sequencing depth to be roughly uniform.

PCR used 60 Vbeta primers and 13 Jbeta primers. Only in-frame clones appear in the TCRdb table, and some are missing; sequencing was by immunoSEQ multiplex PCR. In the table there are about 120,000 clones, over 60% of which are singletons. The chain uses TRBV4-2 and TRBJ2-7; perhaps TRBD1 as D (6 bases). The sequenced sample consisted of PBMCs. The TCR sequence derives from a woman between 40 and 50 years old in good health and CMV-seropositive. As DNA, the CDR3 is TGTGCCAGCAGCCAAGCCGGGACAACCTCCTACGAGCAGTACTTC. This gives the protein CASSQAGTTSYEQYF.